This T cell receptor (beta chain) was recovered during a study of identical twins. This clonotype was picked up a small number of times. A single record per CDR3 protein comes from TCRdb applying MiXCR to the 5' RACE reads. The sample holds over 600,000 distinct CDR3 sequences; less than 25% are singletons and the top ten take around 4.4%. This CDR3 spans 14 amino acids. CDR1 and CDR2 (germline): ENHRY, SYGVKD. After removal of 7 bases from V and 7 bases from J, the junction contained 10 bases not matched to a gene. The same data also contributed to another study, on T cells expressing NK-cell markers. As reported in that work: More than five donors showed dominant NKG2C+ clonotypes comprising about 1.0-7.0% of their CD8+ T cells. Whether the expanded NKG2C+ T cell clones recognized HCMV remained unclear.

This sequence joins TRBV10-3 and TRBJ2-7, with 10 bases aligning to TRBD2. This clonotype was obtained from a woman aged 18-35 years in good health. Source material: PBMCs. This chain's CDR3 is CAITPAGGEGEQYF. The DNA for the CDR3 is TGTGCCATCACCCCAGCGGGGGGGGAAGGTGAGCAGTACTTC.